This TCR beta chain was recorded in a study of T cell responses to AZD1222 COVID-19 vaccine. Points from the study as a whole: Only after the peak T cell response were repertoires sampled. Of the AZD1222 recipients, only 5 or 6 were seropositive at baseline. Spike-specific TCRs gained breadth and depth after people received two AZD1222 doses.

Germline assignment: CDR1 ENHRY and CDR2 SYGVKD. The CDR3 has 14 residues. Trimming stripped 3 bases from V and 0 bases from J, with 6 bases between. Turning to this clone: Its antigen remains unknown.

TCRdb's table, derived via immunoSEQ multiplex PCR, lists solely in-frame clones and lacks some. The repertoire has approximately 110,000 clones, around 88% of them found once; the top ten carry about 6.8%. The sequences come from peripheral blood, collected 28 days after the second AZD1222 dose. The sequence derives from an adult who received the AZD1222 COVID-19 vaccine. The J gene is TRBJ2-1, the V gene TRBV10-3; no firm D call. CDR3 DNA sequence: TGTGCCATCAGTGAAATGAGCTCCTACAATGAGCAGTTCTTC. Translating it yields CAISEMSSYNEQFF.